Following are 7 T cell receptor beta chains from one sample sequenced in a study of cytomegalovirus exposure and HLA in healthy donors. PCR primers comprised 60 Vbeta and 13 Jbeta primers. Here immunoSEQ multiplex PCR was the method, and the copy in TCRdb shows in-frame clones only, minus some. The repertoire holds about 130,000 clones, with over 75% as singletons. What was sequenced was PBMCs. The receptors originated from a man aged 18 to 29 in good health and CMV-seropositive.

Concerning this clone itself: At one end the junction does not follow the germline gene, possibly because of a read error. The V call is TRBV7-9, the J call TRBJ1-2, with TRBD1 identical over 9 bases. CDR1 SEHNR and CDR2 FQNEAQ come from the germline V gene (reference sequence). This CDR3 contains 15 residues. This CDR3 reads CSSSYRGRISFGYTF. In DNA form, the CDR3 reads TGTTCCAGCAGCTACAGGGGGCGTATTTCGTTTGGCTACACCTTC.

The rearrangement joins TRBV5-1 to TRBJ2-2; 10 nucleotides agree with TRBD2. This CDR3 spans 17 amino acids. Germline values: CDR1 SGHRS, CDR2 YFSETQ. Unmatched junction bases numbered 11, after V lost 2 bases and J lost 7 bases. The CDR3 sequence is CASSFEPAGGQSGELFF. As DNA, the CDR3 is TGCGCCAGCAGCTTTGAGCCAGCGGGAGGGCAGAGCGGGGAGCTGTTTTTT.

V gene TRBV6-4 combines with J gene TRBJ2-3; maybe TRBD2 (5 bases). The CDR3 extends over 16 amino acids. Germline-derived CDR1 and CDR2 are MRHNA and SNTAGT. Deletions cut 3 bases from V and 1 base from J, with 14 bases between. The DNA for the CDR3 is TGTGCCAGCAGTGAGCAGCCCCAGGAGGGCACAGATACGCAGTATTTT. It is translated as CASSEQPQEGTDTQYF.

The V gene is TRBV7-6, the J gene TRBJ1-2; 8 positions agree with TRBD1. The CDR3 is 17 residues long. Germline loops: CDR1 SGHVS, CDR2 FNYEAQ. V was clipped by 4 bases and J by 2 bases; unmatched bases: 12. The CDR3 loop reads CASSYLVGQGGNYGYTF. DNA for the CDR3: TGTGCCAGCAGCTATTTGGTTGGACAGGGAGGAAACTATGGCTACACCTTC. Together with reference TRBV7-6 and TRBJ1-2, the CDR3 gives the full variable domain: GAGVSQSPRYKVTKRGQDVALRCDPISGHVSLYWYRQALGQGPEFLTYFNYEAQQDKSGLPNDRFSAERPEGSISTLTIQRTEQRDSAMYRCASSYLVGQGGNYGYTFGSGTRLTVV.

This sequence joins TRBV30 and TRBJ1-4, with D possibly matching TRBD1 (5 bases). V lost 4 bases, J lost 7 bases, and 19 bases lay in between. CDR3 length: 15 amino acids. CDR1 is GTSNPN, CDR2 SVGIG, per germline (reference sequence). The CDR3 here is CAWTGPGYRGEKLFF. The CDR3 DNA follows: TGTGCCTGGACCGGCCCAGGGTATAGGGGTGAAAAACTGTTTTTT.

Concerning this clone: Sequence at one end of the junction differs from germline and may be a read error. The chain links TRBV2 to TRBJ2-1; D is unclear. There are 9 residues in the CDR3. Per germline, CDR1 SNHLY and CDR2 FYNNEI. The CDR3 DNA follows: TGTGCCAGCAACAAGGAGCAGTTCTTC. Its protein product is CASNKEQFF.

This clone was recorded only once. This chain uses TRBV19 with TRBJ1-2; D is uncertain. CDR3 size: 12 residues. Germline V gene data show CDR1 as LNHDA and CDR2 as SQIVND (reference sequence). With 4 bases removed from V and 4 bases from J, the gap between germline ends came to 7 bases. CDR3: CASSNGGYGYTF. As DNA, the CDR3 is TGTGCCAGTAGTAACGGCGGCTATGGCTACACCTTC.